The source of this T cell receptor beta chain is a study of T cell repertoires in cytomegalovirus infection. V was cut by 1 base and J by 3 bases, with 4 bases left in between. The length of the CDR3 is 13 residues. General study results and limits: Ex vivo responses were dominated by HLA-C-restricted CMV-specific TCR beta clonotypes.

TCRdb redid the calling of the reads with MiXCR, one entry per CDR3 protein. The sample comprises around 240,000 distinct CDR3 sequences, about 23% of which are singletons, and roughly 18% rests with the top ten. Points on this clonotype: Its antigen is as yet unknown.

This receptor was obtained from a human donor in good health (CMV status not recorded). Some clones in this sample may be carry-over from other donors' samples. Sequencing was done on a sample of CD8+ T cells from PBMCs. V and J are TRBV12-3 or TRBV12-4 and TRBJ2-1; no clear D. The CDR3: CASSLGNYNEQFF. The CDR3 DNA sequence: TGTGCCAGCAGTTTAGGAAACTACAATGAGCAGTTCTTC.